These T cell receptor beta chains were read from a single sample in a study of cytotoxic CD8 clonotypes in ibrutinib-treated CLL. Method: immunoSEQ multiplex PCR; TCRdb's copy keeps in-frame clones and lacks some. Counted here are 130,000 to 150,000 clones, 70% to 80% occurring once; the ten biggest clones make up more than 10%. The sequencing used PBMCs, collected after 12 months of ibrutinib treatment. All receptors come from a human donor with chronic lymphocytic leukemia. Both conserved end residues are part of each CDR3. Each record gives: V gene, J gene, D gene, clone size, CDR3 protein, CDR3 DNA. A D gene is named only where the DNA matches it firmly. Only some rows state a clone size, as once, few, many or a class for expanded clones.

TRBV29-1,TRBJ1-3,NA,NA,CSVEMVTGNTIYF,TGCAGCGTTGAGATGGTTACTGGAAACACCATATATTTT
TRBV18,TRBJ1-5,TRBD1,NA,CASSSGGRDQPQHF,TGTGCCAGCTCATCAGGGGGCAGGGATCAGCCCCAGCATTTT
TRBV7-9,TRBJ2-1,TRBD2,NA,CASSPRGAGGNEQFF,TGTGCCAGCAGCCCTCGGGGAGCGGGGGGCAATGAGCAGTTCTTC
TRBV5-1,TRBJ2-1,NA,NA,CASSFDTDPYNEQFF,TGCGCCAGCAGCTTTGACACGGACCCCTACAATGAGCAGTTCTTC
TRBV19,TRBJ1-3,NA,few,CASSILQTGNTIYF,TGTGCCAGTAGTATCCTGCAGACTGGAAACACCATATATTTT
TRBV11-3,TRBJ2-1,NA,NA,CASSLEVAAQTYNEQFF,TGTGCCAGCAGCTTAGAGGTAGCGGCTCAAACCTACAATGAGCAGTTCTTC
TRBV7-7,TRBJ2-5,NA,few,CASSLGRAETQYF,TGTGCTAGCAGCTTAGGCAGGGCAGAGACCCAGTACTTC
TRBV7-2,TRBJ2-7,NA,NA,CASSYGPYEQYF,TGTGCCAGCAGCTATGGGCCCTACGAGCAGTACTTC
TRBV7-8,TRBJ2-7,TRBD2,NA,CASSLGTSGRSEQYF,TGTGCCAGCAGCTTGGGGACTAGCGGGAGGAGCGAGCAGTACTTC
TRBV11-3,TRBJ2-5,NA,once,CASSPRTESETQYF,TGTGCCAGCAGCCCACGGACAGAGTCAGAGACCCAGTACTTC
TRBV6-5,TRBJ2-7,NA,NA,CASSSWAGSSYEQYF,TGTGCCAGCAGTTCTTGGGCAGGGAGCTCCTACGAGCAGTACTTC
TRBV9,TRBJ2-7,NA,NA,CASSENDRWGSYEQYF,TGTGCCAGCAGCGAAAATGACAGGTGGGGCTCCTACGAGCAGTACTTC
TRBV28,TRBJ2-2,NA,NA,CASNTGFGRELFF,TGTGCCAGTAATACAGGGTTCGGCAGGGAGCTGTTTTTT